The entry below describes one T cell receptor beta chain. Enrolment of Seattle patients took place during active infection, and they were followed longitudinally. Trimming removed 5 bases at V and 5 bases at J, with 18 bases between. Germline loops: CDR1 SQVTM, CDR2 ANQGSEA. The CDR3 spans 14 residues. The data were obtained in a study of blood T cell repertoires in COVID-19. Produced via immunoSEQ multiplex PCR; TCRdb's table is partial and in-frame only. The table has 300,000 to 400,000 clones, under 90% seen once. Sequenced sample: peripheral blood. The chain employs TRBV29-1 and TRBJ1-1; TRBD1 is a possible D gene (5 bases). The sequence derives from a woman between 25 and 40 years old with COVID-19, enrolled during active disease. CDR3 region: CSVHPGPGQTEAFF. CDR3 bases: TGCAGCGTTCACCCAGGACCAGGGCAAACTGAAGCTTTCTTT.